This record covers a single T cell receptor (beta chain). Antigen unknown. The PCR had 60 Vbeta and 13 Jbeta primers. Sequencing used immunoSEQ multiplex PCR; TCRdb keeps in-frame clones, though not all of them. The profile covers 70,000 to 90,000 clones, with more than 65% appearing a single time and approximately 20% taken by the ten largest. The V gene end was trimmed by 0 bases and the J gene end by 7 bases; junction bases not matched to a gene: 6. Germline V lookup: CDR1 MNHNY, CDR2 SVGAGI (reference sequence). CDR3 length: 14 amino acids. This entry comes from a study of cytomegalovirus exposure and HLA in healthy donors. The study's findings and limits: A later analysis linked a missense variant in DCLRE1C to the trimming of TCR beta V and J genes.

This TCR came from a man between 65 and 85 years old in good health and CMV-seropositive. The V gene is TRBV6-6, the J gene TRBJ2-7; TRBD2 matches 7 bases. Material for sequencing was PBMCs. CDR3 nucleotide sequence: TGTGCCAGCAGTTACTCGGGCGGGGGTGGGGAGCAGTACTTC. It yields the protein CASSYSGGGGEQYF.